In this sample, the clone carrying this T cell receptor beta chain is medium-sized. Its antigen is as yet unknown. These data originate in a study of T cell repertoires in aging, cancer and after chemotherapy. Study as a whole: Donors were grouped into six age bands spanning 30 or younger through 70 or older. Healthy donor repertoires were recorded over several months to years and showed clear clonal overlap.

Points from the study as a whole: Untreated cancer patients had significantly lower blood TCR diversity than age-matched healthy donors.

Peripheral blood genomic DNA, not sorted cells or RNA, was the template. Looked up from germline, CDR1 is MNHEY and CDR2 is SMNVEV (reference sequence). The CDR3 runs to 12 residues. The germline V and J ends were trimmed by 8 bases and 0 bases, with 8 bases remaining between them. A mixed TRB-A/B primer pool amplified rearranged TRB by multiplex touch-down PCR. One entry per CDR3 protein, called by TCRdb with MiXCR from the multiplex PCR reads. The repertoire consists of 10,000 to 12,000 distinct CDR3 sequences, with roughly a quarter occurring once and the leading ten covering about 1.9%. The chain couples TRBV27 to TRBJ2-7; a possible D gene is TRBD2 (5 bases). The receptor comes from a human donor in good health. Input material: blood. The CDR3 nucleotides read TGTGCCAGCTTTGGGAGCTCCTACGAGCAGTACTTC. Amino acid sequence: CASFGSSYEQYF.